These 26 T cell receptor beta chains were all obtained from the same sample, sequenced in a study of identical twins. TCRdb reprocessed the 5' RACE reads via MiXCR and lists one record per CDR3 protein. Of fewer than 900,000 distinct CDR3 sequences in the sample, about 20% were seen once. These data also featured in a second study, about T cells expressing NK-cell markers.

The specimen sequenced was PBMCs. These receptors were collected from a woman aged 18-29 years in good health.

The table lists this clonotype with a few counts. The chain has TRBV10-3 and TRBJ2-3; possibly TRBD2 for D (6 bases). The V end lost 3 bases, the J end lost 5 bases, and 15 bases lay between the germline ends. The V gene's germline CDR1 is ENHRY and CDR2 SYGVKD. This CDR3 comprises 15 residues. The CDR3 sequence is CAISDPQEGIDTQYF. The CDR3 nucleotides read TGTGCCATCAGTGACCCCCAGGAGGGGATAGATACGCAGTATTTT.

The J gene is TRBJ2-1, the V gene TRBV7-9; weak D call: TRBD2 (6 bases). This CDR3 region has 16 residues. Trimming took off 5 bases at V and 4 bases at J, with 18 bases between the two ends. Germline CDR1 reads SEHNR; CDR2 reads FQNEAQ (reference sequence). CDR3 sequence reads: CASSPDRGAGYNEQFF. The CDR3 bases are TGTGCCAGCAGCCCAGACCGGGGCGCGGGATACAATGAGCAGTTCTTC.

This clonotype appeared a few times. The chain links TRBV10-3 to TRBJ1-2; D is ambiguous. Trimming took off 7 bases at V and 3 bases at J, with 12 bases between the two ends. The CDR3 covers 13 residues. Germline CDR1 and CDR2: ENHRY and SYGVKD. CDR3 nucleotide sequence: TGTGCCATCACCTATGGGTTGGACTATGGCTACACCTTC. It encodes CAITYGLDYGYTF.

In DNA form, the CDR3 reads TGTGCCAGCAGCCCCAAAGCGGGGGGAGTAAATGAGCAGTTCTTC. Amino acids: CASSPKAGGVNEQFF. The V call is TRBV7-3, the J call TRBJ2-1; TRBD2 matches at 9 bases. CDR1 and CDR2 (germline): SGHTA, FQGTGA. The length of the CDR3 is 15 residues. Trimming took 5 bases from V and 7 from J; bases not matched to a gene: 9.

This clonotype was seen repeatedly, ten times or more. This sequence joins TRBV12-3 or TRBV12-4 and TRBJ2-7, with TRBD2 matching over 15 bases. There are 15 residues in the CDR3. Trimming took 6 bases from V and 4 from J; bases not matched to a gene: 4. CDR3 sequence: CASSLGLAGGYEQYF. The CDR3, as DNA: TGTGCCAGCAGCCTAGGACTAGCGGGAGGGTACGAGCAGTACTTC.

The table lists this clonotype with a few counts. The V and J genes are TRBV5-1 and TRBJ2-7, with D tentatively TRBD1 (6 bases). This CDR3 is built from 14 residues. Between the trimmed V and J ends, which lost 4 bases and 2 bases, there was a span of 13 bases. Germline lookup yields CDR1 SGHRS and CDR2 YFSETQ. The CDR3 sequence is CASSPGTWTYEQYF. The CDR3 DNA sequence: TGCGCCAGCAGCCCCGGGACATGGACCTACGAGCAGTACTTC.

The chain combines TRBV12-3 or TRBV12-4 with TRBJ2-2; 7 bases align to TRBD1. V lost 5 bases to trimming and J lost 6 bases; unmatched junction nucleotides: 12. The CDR3 is made up of 16 amino acids. The CDR3 nucleotides are TGTGCCAGCAGTCCCGGGACAGTATTGTATCCCGGGGAGCTGTTTTTT. This gives the protein CASSPGTVLYPGELFF.

This chain uses TRBV5-5 with TRBJ2-7; possibly TRBD1 for D (6 bases). Looked up from germline, CDR1 is SGHKS and CDR2 is YYEKEE (reference sequence). The V end lost 2 bases, the J end lost 5 bases, and 23 bases lay between the germline ends. The CDR3 has 17 residues. Here the CDR3 reads CASSFIQQGFTSHEQYF. In DNA form, the CDR3 reads TGTGCCAGCAGCTTTATACAACAGGGCTTTACGTCCCACGAGCAGTACTTC.

The chain links TRBV6-1 to TRBJ2-2, with 7 bases matching TRBD2. The CDR3 length is 15 residues. The J segment lost 5 bases and the V segment lost 7 bases, leaving 10 bases of the junction unmatched. CDR1 and CDR2 (germline): MNHNS, SASEGT. CDR3 residues: CASKSGGGWTGELFF. The CDR3 region has the DNA TGTGCCAGCAAGTCTGGCGGGGGATGGACCGGGGAGCTGTTTTTT.

V and J are TRBV4-1 and TRBJ2-7; 10 bases are a match to TRBD2. CDR1 is MGHRA, CDR2 YSYEKL, per germline. This CDR3 spans 15 amino acids. Unmatched junction bases numbered 4, after V lost 1 base and J lost 4 bases. As DNA, the CDR3 is TGCGCCAGCAGCCAAGCGCTAGCGGGAGCTTACGAGCAGTACTTC. This codes for CASSQALAGAYEQYF.

The chain joins TRBV20-1 to TRBJ2-3; TRBD2 agrees at 12 bases. V gave up 3 bases and J gave up 2 bases; unmatched junction bases: 3. The CDR3 length is 15 residues. Germline V lookup: CDR1 DFQATT, CDR2 SNEGSKA (reference sequence). CDR3 in amino acids: CSASGLAGHTDTQYF. Written as DNA, the CDR3 is TGCAGTGCTAGCGGACTAGCGGGGCACACAGATACGCAGTATTTT.

The table lists this clonotype with many counts. This chain uses TRBV20-1 with TRBJ1-4; no clear D. Germline CDR1 DFQATT, CDR2 SNEGSKA (reference sequence). The CDR3 runs 13 residues. Trimming removed 2 bases from V and 7 bases from J, with 11 bases in between. As DNA, the CDR3 is TGCAGTGCTAGAAACTTGTCTCCTGAAAAACTGTTTTTT. It specifies CSARNLSPEKLFF.

The chain couples TRBV5-1 to TRBJ2-5, with TRBD2 identical over 8 bases. V dropped 4 bases and J dropped 5; count of bases not matched to a gene: 13. The CDR3 contains 16 residues. From germline, CDR1 is SGHRS and CDR2 YFSETQ. CDR3 sequence: CASSPGGTRFQETQYF. CDR3 nucleotide sequence: TGCGCCAGCAGCCCTGGGGGGACTAGGTTTCAGGAGACCCAGTACTTC.

This clonotype occurred many times. This sequence joins TRBV12-3 or TRBV12-4 and TRBJ2-7, with D possibly matching TRBD1 (6 bases). This CDR3 has 13 residues. V lost 6 bases and J 3 bases, leaving 12 bases between the germline ends. In nucleotides, the CDR3 is TGTGCCAGCAGCCGGGACACTGTCTACGAGCAGTACTTC. It yields the protein CASSRDTVYEQYF.

The CDR3 sequence: CSANEGYSTNTDTQYF. The DNA of the CDR3 is TGCAGCGCCAACGAGGGGTACAGCACTAACACAGATACGCAGTATTTT. The chain carries TRBV29-1 and TRBJ2-3, with D possibly called TRBD1 or TRBD2 (5 bases each). The length of the CDR3 is 16 residues. The germline CDR1 and CDR2 sequences are SQVTM and ANQGSEA. V dropped 7 bases and J dropped 2 bases, with 22 bases sitting between them.

The V and J genes are TRBV5-1 and TRBJ2-7; TRBD2 matches 8 bases. From germline, CDR1 is SGHRS and CDR2 YFSETQ. The CDR3 runs to 14 residues. J lost 3 bases, V lost 7 bases, and 9 bases had no gene match. Written as DNA, the CDR3 is TGCGCCAGCCCTCCCGTGGCGGGGGGCTACGAGCAGTACTTC. Translated: CASPPVAGGYEQYF. The full variable domain, in which reference TRBV5-1 and TRBJ2-7 provide the parts outside the CDR3, is KAGVTQTPRYLIKTRGQQVTLSCSPISGHRSVSWYQQTPGQGLQFLFEYFSETQRNKGNFPGRFSGRQFSNSRSEMNVSTLELGDSALYLCASPPVAGGYEQYFGPGTRLTVT.

The rearrangement joins TRBV5-1 to TRBJ1-2, with TRBD1 matching 8 bases. This CDR3 spans 13 amino acids. Per germline, CDR1 SGHRS and CDR2 YFSETQ. V trimming: 1 base; J trimming: 8 bases; junction bases outside the gene matches: 4. CDR3 sequence (DNA): TGCGCCAGCAGCTTGCCGGGACAGGCGGGCTACACCTTC. This encodes CASSLPGQAGYTF.

The chain carries TRBV4-3 and TRBJ2-2; D is perhaps TRBD1 (6 bases). The CDR3 sequence is 15 residues long. Trimming left V 0 bases short and J 9 bases short, with 14 bases between. CDR1 and CDR2 from the germline V gene are LGHNA and YSLEER. The CDR3 here is CASSQERRQGRELFF. The CDR3 DNA sequence: TGCGCCAGCAGCCAAGAAAGGAGGCAGGGGAGGGAGCTGTTTTTT.

The table lists this clonotype with a few counts. The chain joins TRBV12-3 or TRBV12-4 to TRBJ1-2, with D possibly TRBD1 on 5 matching bases. CDR3 size: 13 residues. V lost 4 bases to trimming and J lost 5 bases, with 11 bases between them. The CDR3 loop is CASSSGHVYGYTF. CDR3 nucleotides: TGTGCCAGCAGTTCCGGACACGTTTATGGCTACACCTTC.

This chain connects TRBV6-5 to TRBJ2-1; D call uncertain. Germline V gene sequence: CDR1 MNHEY, CDR2 SVGAGI. Between the trimmed V and J ends, which lost 7 bases and 4 bases, there was a span of 5 bases. This CDR3 comprises 11 residues. CDR3 sequence: CASMTYNEQFF. The CDR3 DNA reads TGTGCCAGCATGACGTACAATGAGCAGTTCTTC.

This clonotype has ten or more counts. Sequence at one end of the junction differs from germline and may be a read error. This sequence joins TRBV27 and TRBJ1-2; 7 bases agree with TRBD1. Germline CDR1 is MNHEY and CDR2 is SMNVEV (reference sequence). The CDR3 totals 14 residues. The CDR3 is CASSLAGGDYGYTF. The CDR3 region has the DNA TGTGCCAGTAGTTTAGCAGGGGGAGACTATGGCTACACCTTC.

The DNA for the CDR3 is TGTGCCAGCAGGGCGGATCAACAGGGGTGGACTGAAGCTTTCTTT. Translated: CASRADQQGWTEAFF. The rearrangement joins TRBV12-3 or TRBV12-4 to TRBJ1-1, with 7 bases lining up with TRBD1. The CDR3 spans 15 residues. The V segment lost 6 bases and the J segment 5 bases; nucleotides outside the gene matches: 12.

The V gene is TRBV25-1, the J gene TRBJ2-5; D is unclear. This CDR3 is built from 14 residues. V was pared by 5 bases and J by 4 bases, with 14 bases between. Germline-derived CDR1 and CDR2 are MGHDK and SYGVNS. Written as DNA, the CDR3 is TGTGCCAGCAGTCAGGATAGGAGTACAGAGACCCAGTACTTC. Its translation: CASSQDRSTETQYF. Based on the CDR3 plus reference TRBV25-1 and TRBJ2-5, the full variable domain is EADIYQTPRYLVIGTGKKITLECSQTMGHDKMYWYQQDPGMELHLIHYSYGVNSTEKGDLSSESTVSRIRTEHFPLTLESARPSHTSQYLCASSQDRSTETQYFGPGTRLLVL.

This clonotype was counted a few times. One junction end disagrees with the germline gene, perhaps due to a read error. The chain carries TRBV12-3 or TRBV12-4 and TRBJ2-3; 14 nucleotides match TRBD2. CDR3 length equals 18 residues. The CDR3 region has the DNA TGTACCAGCAGTTTAGACCCGGGACTAGCGGGGGAGGCAGATACGCAGTATTTT. This codes for CTSSLDPGLAGEADTQYF.

This clonotype was observed a handful of times. V and J are TRBV9 and TRBJ1-1; D is uncertain. The CDR3 has 14 amino acids. Per the germline V gene, CDR1 is SGDLS and CDR2 is YYNGEE. The ends were cut back, 0 bases at V and 4 bases at J, with 10 bases in the middle. CDR3 in DNA: TGTGCCAGCAGCGTAGATGGCGGATCCACTGAAGCTTTCTTT. This gives the protein CASSVDGGSTEAFF. Looking up the rest from reference TRBV9 and TRBJ1-1 gives the full variable domain: DSGVTQTPKHLITATGQRVTLRCSPRSGDLSVYWYQQSLDQGLQFLIQYYNGEERAKGNILERFSAQQFPDLHSELNLSSLELGDSALYFCASSVDGGSTEAFFGQGTRLTVV.

The chain is built from TRBV20-1 and TRBJ2-7; TRBD2 might be the D (6 bases). Looked up from germline, CDR1 is DFQATT and CDR2 is SNEGSKA (reference sequence). The V and J ends lost 1 base and 4 bases respectively, with 17 bases between them. This CDR3 has 15 amino acids. CDR3 coding DNA: TGCAGTGCTAGAGGCTATCCGGGACTTACTTACGAGCAGTACTTC. Translation gives CSARGYPGLTYEQYF.